This T cell receptor beta chain was found in a study of blood T cell repertoires in COVID-19. Note on this clone: This specimen includes other DNA sequences encoding the same CDR3.

The V gene lost 0 bases and the J gene lost 1 base, with 8 bases spanning the gap. The CDR3 length is 14 residues. CDR1 is SGHRS and CDR2 is YFSETQ in the germline V gene. Per the study methods: From reference gene primer amplification, estimates of nucleated cell counts were derived. Assay used: immunoSEQ multiplex PCR; TCRdb lists only in-frame clones, some missing. That table is the source of V, J and clone size, and D and trimming were worked out from the DNA. The data contain some 220,000 clones, around 86% of them seen just once; the ten biggest clones take up around 3.8%. This receptor was taken from a woman between 40 and 55 years old with acute COVID-19. The chain combines TRBV5-1 with TRBJ2-7, with TRBD1 as a possible D gene (6 bases). Sequenced: PBMCs or T cells enriched from blood (not recorded which). CDR3 sequence: CASSLATGSYEQYF. CDR3 coding DNA: TGCGCCAGCAGCTTGGCGACAGGATCCTACGAGCAGTACTTC.